This T cell receptor (beta chain) was sequenced for a study of cytomegalovirus exposure and HLA in healthy donors. Broader study findings: Prior analysis indicated that the majority of TCR beta V segments exhibited productivity approximately 87% or approximately 30% of the time. Later, TCR association rates were found to vary by HLA locus, highest for DRB1 and lowest for HLA-C.

As concerns this clone: Its matching antigen is unknown.

V was trimmed by 4 bases and J by 6 bases, leaving 13 bases between them. The CDR3 is 13 residues long. CDR1 ENHRY and CDR2 SYGVKD come from the germline V gene. The PCR contained 60 Vbeta and 13 Jbeta primers. Assay used: immunoSEQ multiplex PCR; TCRdb lists only in-frame clones, some missing. The top ten hold around 14% of the sample, which has some 180,000 clones, more than 75% seen once. The chain carries TRBV10-3 and TRBJ2-7, with D unresolved. The sample comprised PBMCs. The origin of this receptor is a woman between 25 and 40 years old in good health and CMV-seropositive. The CDR3 protein is CAISVSTAREQYF. In nucleotides, the CDR3 is TGTGCCATCAGTGTCTCTACCGCCCGCGAGCAGTACTTC.